The source of this T cell receptor beta chain is a study of identical twins. Study conclusions and caveats: The models gave estimates that fell short of the out-of-frame TCR alpha sharing seen in monozygotic twins.

MiXCR, run by TCRdb on the 5' RACE reads, gives a single entry per CDR3 protein. The table has some 900,000 distinct CDR3 sequences, over 9% seen once; the top ten hold around 1.6%. The length of the CDR3 is 11 residues. The germline gives CDR1 DFQATT, CDR2 SNEGSKA (reference sequence). V lost 3 bases and J 5 bases, leaving 7 bases between the germline ends. With regard to this clonotype: Its antigen is unidentified.

These data were also reused for a study on yellow fever vaccine responses in identical twins.

This receptor was obtained from a woman younger than 30 in good health. The J gene is TRBJ1-2, the V gene TRBV20-1, with a weak D call TRBD1 (5 bases). The sequenced sample consisted of PBMCs. The CDR3 reads CSARGGYGYTF. In DNA, the CDR3 is TGCAGTGCTAGGGGGGGATATGGCTACACCTTC.